The 17 T cell receptor beta chains below come from one sample, sequenced in a study of naive and memory T cell subsets. An equimolar mix of two oligonucleotides served as the beta constant-region primer for TRBC1 and TRBC2. TCRdb processed the UMI-ligation and nested PCR reads anew with MiXCR; each CDR3 protein has one entry. Among around 90,000 distinct CDR3 sequences listed, roughly 7% were seen once. Sequenced: central memory CD4+ T cells from blood. Receptors originate from a human donor in good health.

This clonotype was seen at least ten times. J is TRBJ1-2 and V is TRBV20-1; D is perhaps TRBD1 (5 bases). The V gene lost 0 bases and the J gene lost 3 bases, with 8 bases spanning the gap. The germline gives CDR1 DFQATT, CDR2 SNEGSKA (reference sequence). CDR3 length: 13 amino acids. CDR3: CSAREDRYYGYTF. CDR3 nucleotide sequence: TGCAGTGCTAGAGAAGACAGATACTATGGCTACACCTTC.

The rearrangement links TRBV21-1 to TRBJ2-1. TRBV21-1 is given as a pseudogene. CDR3 size: 13 residues. As DNA, the CDR3 is TGTGCCAGCAGCAATTCGAGCAACAATGAGCAGTTCTTC. It translates to CASSNSSNNEQFF.

This clonotype showed up many times. The chain employs TRBV20-1 and TRBJ1-5; D unresolved. The CDR3 runs 12 residues. Deletions cut 7 bases from V and 0 bases from J, with 7 bases between. Looked up from germline, CDR1 is DFQATT and CDR2 is SNEGSKA (reference sequence). The CDR3 protein is CSVPNSNQPQHF. The CDR3 bases are TGCAGTGTCCCAAATAGCAATCAGCCCCAGCATTTT.

This clonotype was picked up many times. The chain is built from TRBV7-2 and TRBJ2-6; maybe TRBD1 (5 bases). Germline V gene data show CDR1 as SGHTA and CDR2 as FQGNSA. The CDR3 covers 16 residues. Trimming removed 5 bases from V and 0 bases from J, with 11 bases in between. In nucleotides, the CDR3 is TGTGCCAGCAGCCCCCAGGGTCTCTCTGGGGCCAACGTCCTGACTTTC. Amino acids: CASSPQGLSGANVLTF.

This clonotype has a handful of counts. The chain carries TRBV6-5 and TRBJ2-1; TRBD2 matches 11 bases. This CDR3 has 16 residues. Trimming removed 5 bases from V and 4 bases from J; junction bases left unmatched: 7. The germline V gene has CDR1 MNHEY and CDR2 SVGAGI. CDR3 in DNA: TGTGCCAGCAGTCTAGCGGGGGGCCGCCTTTACAATGAGCAGTTCTTC. This sequence encodes CASSLAGGRLYNEQFF.

This clonotype was recorded at least ten times. This sequence joins TRBV5-5 and TRBJ1-6; D unclear. The germline CDR1 and CDR2 sequences are SGHKS and YYEKEE (reference sequence). V gave up 0 bases and J gave up 8 bases, with 6 bases separating them. This CDR3 is 13 amino acids long. In DNA, the CDR3 is TGTGCCAGCAGCTTGGACAGTCATTCACCCCTCCACTTT. Translating it yields CASSLDSHSPLHF.

As for this clonotype: Its ends do not fully match the called genes, so a read error is possible. The chain couples TRBV12-3 or TRBV12-4 to TRBJ1-3; TRBD1 is a possible D gene (5 bases). This CDR3 has 18 residues. CDR3: CASSWGPSTLASGNTIYF. For the CDR3, the DNA is TGTGCCAGTAGTTGGGGCCCCTCCACTTTAGCCTCTGGAAACACCATATATTTT.

The sample holds many counts of this clonotype. The rearrangement uses TRBV10-3 and TRBJ1-2, with D uncertain. Germline CDR1 ENHRY, CDR2 SYGVKD. Trimming left V 4 bases short and J 7 bases short, with 16 bases between. The CDR3 length is 14 residues. As DNA, the CDR3 is TGTGCCATCAGTGCCGAAGAAGGTAAAAGTGGCTACACCTTC. Translated: CAISAEEGKSGYTF.

This clonotype was seen at least ten times. A clone one base away is much larger, so this may be a read error. Here the CDR3 DNA reads TGTGCCAGCAGCTTACAGGGAAACACCATATATTTT. Amino acids: CASSLQGNTIYF. V usage is TRBV11-2 and J usage is TRBJ1-3; no clear D gene. The CDR3 spans 12 residues. Germline values: CDR1 SGHAT, CDR2 FQNNGV. Between the trimmed V and J ends, which lost 2 bases and 4 bases, there was a span of 3 bases.

V usage is TRBV4-1 and J usage is TRBJ2-7; TRBD2 agrees at 8 bases. This CDR3 region has 15 residues. Germline V gene sequence: CDR1 MGHRA, CDR2 YSYEKL. V trimming: 4 bases; J trimming: 4 bases; junction bases outside the gene matches: 9. This CDR3 reads CASSPLAGTLYEQYF. CDR3 nucleotide sequence: TGCGCCAGCAGCCCATTAGCGGGGACCCTTTACGAGCAGTACTTC.

This clonotype occurred many times. The CDR3: CAISTDGYNSPLHF. The CDR3 region has the DNA TGTGCCATCAGTACGGACGGTTATAATTCACCCCTCCACTTT. V is TRBV10-3 and J is TRBJ1-6; D call uncertain. CDR3 length: 14 residues. Trimming removed 5 bases at V and 4 bases at J, with 9 bases between. The germline V gene has CDR1 ENHRY and CDR2 SYGVKD.

This clonotype appeared a few times. J is TRBJ2-7 and V is TRBV12-3 or TRBV12-4, with D perhaps matching TRBD1 (5 bases). Trimming took 1 base from V and 2 from J, leaving 12 bases between them. The CDR3 is 15 residues long. The CDR3 region has the DNA TGTGCCAGCAGTTTAGTCGGGCAGGGTGCCTACGAGCAGTACTTC. This gives the protein CASSLVGQGAYEQYF.

This sequence joins TRBV11-1 and TRBJ2-7; D not resolved. Germline V CDR1 and CDR2: SGHAT, FQDESV (reference sequence). Trimming took off 2 bases at V and 1 base at J, with 6 bases between the two ends. This CDR3 is 13 amino acids long. The CDR3 nucleotides read TGTGCCAGCAGCTTAACGCCTTCCTACGAGCAGTACTTC. Amino acids: CASSLTPSYEQYF.

This clonotype occurred a few times. This chain joins TRBV6-2 or TRBV6-3 and TRBJ2-1; possible D gene TRBD2, 5 bases. V lost 5 bases, J lost 9 bases, and 11 bases lay in between. This CDR3 is built from 12 residues. Germline CDR1 and CDR2: MNHEY and SVGEGT. CDR3 sequence (DNA): TGTGCCAGCAGTCCGGGGTATAGTGAGCAGTTCTTC. It encodes CASSPGYSEQFF.

V is TRBV20-1 and J is TRBJ2-1; 12 positions agree with TRBD2. Losses at the gene ends were 1 base for V and 7 bases for J; bases not matched to a gene: 8. CDR3 size: 16 residues. From germline, CDR1 is DFQATT and CDR2 SNEGSKA (reference sequence). Here the CDR3 reads CSARGASGRGGNEQFF. The CDR3 DNA is TGCAGTGCTAGAGGCGCTAGCGGGAGGGGGGGGAATGAGCAGTTCTTC.

This clonotype was found a few times. The rearrangement links TRBV6-2 or TRBV6-3 to TRBJ2-7, with D uncertain. V lost 4 bases and J lost 5, with 9 bases in between. CDR3 length: 12 amino acids. Per the germline V gene, CDR1 is MNHEY and CDR2 is SVGEGT. CDR3 in DNA: TGTGCCAGCAGTTTCTCTGGGGACGAGCAGTACTTC. Translating it yields CASSFSGDEQYF.

The chain links TRBV5-1 to TRBJ2-3; 7 bases are shared with TRBD1. This CDR3 is built from 13 residues. Germline CDR1 is SGHRS and CDR2 is YFSETQ. The V gene end was trimmed by 9 bases and the J gene end by 2 bases; junction bases not matched to a gene: 6. CDR3 sequence reads: CATSGTVTDTQYF. The DNA for the CDR3 is TGCGCCACGTCCGGGACAGTCACAGATACGCAGTATTTT. The whole variable domain, remainder taken from reference TRBV5-1 and TRBJ2-3, is KAGVTQTPRYLIKTRGQQVTLSCSPISGHRSVSWYQQTPGQGLQFLFEYFSETQRNKGNFPGRFSGRQFSNSRSEMNVSTLELGDSALYLCATSGTVTDTQYFGPGTRLTVL.